The sequence of this T cell receptor beta chain was determined in a study of T cells in tuberculosis. Germline CDR1 reads MNHEY; CDR2 reads SVGAGI. V was shortened by 2 bases and J by 3 bases, with 8 bases between the two germline ends. The CDR3 runs 14 residues. The time point was: new active TB diagnosis, blood taken before or within 7 days of starting treatment. On average about 100,000 T cells per donor were immunosequenced. TCRdb's table, derived via immunoSEQ multiplex PCR, lists solely in-frame clones and lacks some. This table holds around 33,000 clones, 90% to 95% found once. The sequence derives from an adult with tuberculosis. Some clones in this sample may be carry-over from other donors' samples. The sample consisted of PBMCs, taken at tuberculosis diagnosis. The V call is TRBV6-5, the J call TRBJ1-3; D is undetermined. The CDR3: CASSYGPFGNTIYF. In nucleotides, the CDR3 is TGTGCCAGCAGTTACGGGCCTTTTGGAAACACCATATATTTT.